Included here is one T cell receptor (beta chain) sequence, with context. Its antigen is currently not known. No base-level quality is on record; no much larger clone is a single base apart. The sample contains more than one DNA sequence encoding this CDR3. This specimen belongs to a study of blood T cell repertoires in COVID-19 (dated by TCRdb to 2020 to 2022). Regarding the research as a whole: Collaborator samples came from the United States, Italy and Spain and covered acute and convalescent phases of COVID-19. The sample metadata nearly always contained a de-identified subject ID, COVID-19 status, age in years and sex. Deeply sampled blood TCRbeta repertoires from subjects exposed to, actively infected with, or recovered from COVID-19 were included in the dataset. The repertoires were released in a freely available public database meant as a resource for research on the immune response to SARS-CoV-2. The prospective study material was composed of cDNA or gDNA derived from T cells, B-cell-depleted T cells, or PBMCs. Where HLA class I and class II types were available, the types were taken from metadata supplied by the sample provider, not from assay-based typing. Samples came from the ongoing ImmuneRACE study (first 160 participants) plus 1,254 subjects from 6 global collaborators.

TCRbeta CDR3 regions were amplified from genomic DNA by means of the immunoSEQ Assay, a bias-controlled multiplex PCR. Per the source publication's procedure: Within the assay, amplification of reference gene primers was used to estimate how many nucleated cells each sample contained. To quantify the absolute abundance of each unique TCRbeta CDR3 rearrangement, sequence reads were collapsed and filtered. For each sample, productive Simpson clonality was calculated by taking the square root of Simpson's diversity index across productive rearrangements. The immuneACCESS repertoire file appears here via TCRdb, limited to in-frame rearrangements. These files lack a portion of the clones; in checked studies, under half of the deficit traces to unresolved V genes, and the cause of the others is not known. Clone size and V and J calls were adopted from that table, with D and trimming inferred from the DNA. The sample data list about 200,000 clones, and roughly nine tenths of these were observed just once. 0.75% to 0.9% of the sample lies in the top ten.

What the work shows at the level of the full study, not this receptor alone: The amount of clinical and demographic metadata varied by source and participant and was provided uncurated.

Whole blood was collected in K2EDTA tubes by collaborating institutions according to the institutions' own protocols. Collaborator samples were shipped for TCRbeta analysis as frozen whole blood, isolated PBMCs, or DNA extracted from either sample type. The sequenced sample consisted of peripheral blood. The sequence derives from a woman aged 70-85 years with acute or convalescent COVID-19.

The CDR3 region reads CSAVDGYTF. The DNA sequence is TGCAGTGCTGTAGATGGCTACACCTTC. The rearranged chain carries TRBV20-1 and TRBJ1-2; the D gene remains uncertain. CDR1 and CDR2 were assigned from the germline V gene (reference sequence) as DFQATT and SNEGSKA. Trimming at the junction amounts to 5 bases on V and 6 bases on J, and the germline ends lie 4 bases apart. The CDR3 starts with the cysteine, ends with the phenylalanine, and has 9 residues. The read is trimmed to its CDR3 DNA, 27 bases read in frame from base 1.